Only one count was recorded for the clone carrying this T cell receptor beta chain. Generated by immunoSEQ multiplex PCR, the TCRdb table keeps only in-frame clones and is missing some. The profile covers 50,000 or so clones, with 90% to 95% appearing a single time and about 3.8% taken by the ten largest. The entry originates in a study of technical replicates of blood from four donors. V was pared by 6 bases and J by 5 bases, with 17 bases between. The CDR3 covers 14 residues. CDR1 MNHNY and CDR2 SVGAGI come from the germline V gene (reference sequence). The chain recombines TRBV6-6 with TRBJ2-7; D possibly corresponds to TRBD1 (6 bases). The TCR was taken from a human donor in good health. Some clones in this sample may be carry-over from other donors' samples. Sample: PBMCs. This CDR3 reads CASRETGAGDEQYF. The CDR3 region has the DNA TGTGCCAGCAGGGAGACAGGAGCTGGGGACGAGCAGTACTTC.